In this sample, the clone carrying this TCR beta chain turned up a few times. Its antigen remains unidentified. Assay used: immunoSEQ multiplex PCR; TCRdb lists only in-frame clones, some missing. The data hold about 660,000 clones, with around two thirds observed a single time. This CDR3 is built from 15 residues. This sample is drawn from a study of shared clonotypes between healthy human individuals. Study results and caveats: Non-shared clonotypes had lower generation probabilities than clonotypes shared by all four sorted-subset donors.

The sample taken for sequencing was memory CD4+ T cells sorted from blood. Noted subset: CD45RA-negative fraction. The clonotype originates from a woman in her twenties or thirties in good health. V usage is TRBV1 and J usage is TRBJ1-2; the table's TRBD1 call for D was not verified on the DNA. TRBV1 is annotated as a pseudogene. CDR3 residues: CTSSQEPGGSRGYTF. CDR3 in DNA: TGCACCAGCAGCCAAGAGCCAGGGGGCTCGAGGGGCTACACCTTC.